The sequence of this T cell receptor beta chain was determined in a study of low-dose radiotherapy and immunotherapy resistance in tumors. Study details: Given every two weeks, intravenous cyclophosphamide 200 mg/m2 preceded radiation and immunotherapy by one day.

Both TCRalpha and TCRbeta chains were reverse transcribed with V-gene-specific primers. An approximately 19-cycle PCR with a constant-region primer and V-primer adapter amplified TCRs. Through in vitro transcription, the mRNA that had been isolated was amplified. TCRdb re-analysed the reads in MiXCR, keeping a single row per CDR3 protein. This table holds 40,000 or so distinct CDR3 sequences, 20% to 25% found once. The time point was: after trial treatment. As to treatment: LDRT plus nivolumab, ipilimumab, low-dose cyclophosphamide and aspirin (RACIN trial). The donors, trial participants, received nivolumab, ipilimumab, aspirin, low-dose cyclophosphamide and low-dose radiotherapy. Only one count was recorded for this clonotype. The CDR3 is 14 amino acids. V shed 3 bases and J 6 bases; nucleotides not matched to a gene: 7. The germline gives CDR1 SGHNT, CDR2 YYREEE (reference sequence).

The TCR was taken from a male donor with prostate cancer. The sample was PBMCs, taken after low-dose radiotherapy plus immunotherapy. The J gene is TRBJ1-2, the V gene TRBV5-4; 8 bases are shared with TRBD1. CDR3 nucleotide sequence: TGTGCCAGCAGCTCGACGCAGGGGGCGGATGGCTACACCTTC. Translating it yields CASSSTQGADGYTF.